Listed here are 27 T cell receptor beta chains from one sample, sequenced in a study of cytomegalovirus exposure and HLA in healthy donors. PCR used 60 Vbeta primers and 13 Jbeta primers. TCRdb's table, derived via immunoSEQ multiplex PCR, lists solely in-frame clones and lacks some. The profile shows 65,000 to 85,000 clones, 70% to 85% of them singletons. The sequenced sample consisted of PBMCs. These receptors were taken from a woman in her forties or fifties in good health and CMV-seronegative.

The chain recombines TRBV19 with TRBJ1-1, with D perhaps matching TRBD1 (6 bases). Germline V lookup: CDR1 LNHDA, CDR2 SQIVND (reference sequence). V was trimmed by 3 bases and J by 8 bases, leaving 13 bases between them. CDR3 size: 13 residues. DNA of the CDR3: TGTGCCAGTAGTATGAGGGCAGGGGTCGAAGCTTTCTTT. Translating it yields CASSMRAGVEAFF.

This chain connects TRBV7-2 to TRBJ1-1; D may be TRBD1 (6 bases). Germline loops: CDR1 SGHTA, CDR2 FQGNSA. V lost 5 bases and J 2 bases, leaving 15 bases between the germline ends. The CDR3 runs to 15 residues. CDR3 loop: CASSLLRGGNTEAFF. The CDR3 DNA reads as TGTGCCAGCAGCCTCCTAAGGGGGGGAAACACTGAAGCTTTCTTT. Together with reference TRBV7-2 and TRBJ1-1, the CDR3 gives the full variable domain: GAGVSQSPSNKVTEKGKDVELRCDPISGHTALYWYRQSLGQGLEFLIYFQGNSAPDKSGLPSDRFSAERTGGSVSTLTIQRTQQEDSAVYLCASSLLRGGNTEAFFGQGTRLTVV.

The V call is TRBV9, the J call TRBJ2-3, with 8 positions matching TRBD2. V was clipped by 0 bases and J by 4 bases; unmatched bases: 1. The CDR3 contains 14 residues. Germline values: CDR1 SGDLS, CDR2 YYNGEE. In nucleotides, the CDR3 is TGTGCCAGCAGCGTAGCGGGGGGGCCAGATACGCAGTATTTT. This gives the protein CASSVAGGPDTQYF.

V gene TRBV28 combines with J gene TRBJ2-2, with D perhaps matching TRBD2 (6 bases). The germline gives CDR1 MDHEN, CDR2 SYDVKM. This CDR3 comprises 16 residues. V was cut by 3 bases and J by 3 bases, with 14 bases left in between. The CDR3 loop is CASSFPGRGDTGELFF. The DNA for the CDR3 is TGTGCCAGCAGTTTCCCGGGGCGGGGCGACACCGGGGAGCTGTTTTTT.

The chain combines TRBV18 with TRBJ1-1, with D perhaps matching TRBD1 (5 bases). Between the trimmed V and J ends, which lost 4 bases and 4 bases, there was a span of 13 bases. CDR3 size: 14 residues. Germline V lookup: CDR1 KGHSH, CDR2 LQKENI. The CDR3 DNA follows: TGTGCCAGCTCACAGGTGGGGGAGGCCACTGAAGCTTTCTTT. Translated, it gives CASSQVGEATEAFF.

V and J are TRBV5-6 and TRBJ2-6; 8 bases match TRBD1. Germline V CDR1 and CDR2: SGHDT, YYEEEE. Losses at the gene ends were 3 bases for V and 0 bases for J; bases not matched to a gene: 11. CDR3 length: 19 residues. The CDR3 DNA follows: TGTGCCAGCAGCTGGTGGACAGGGTTTGATTTCTCTGGGGCCAACGTCCTGACTTTC. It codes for CASSWWTGFDFSGANVLTF.

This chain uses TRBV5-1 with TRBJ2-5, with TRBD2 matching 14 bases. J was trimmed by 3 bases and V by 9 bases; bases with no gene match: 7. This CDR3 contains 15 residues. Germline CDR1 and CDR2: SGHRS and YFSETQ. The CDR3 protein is CATSSGLAGEETQYF. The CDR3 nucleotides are TGCGCCACCTCCTCGGGACTAGCGGGAGAAGAGACCCAGTACTTC. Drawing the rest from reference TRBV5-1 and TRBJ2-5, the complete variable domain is KAGVTQTPRYLIKTRGQQVTLSCSPISGHRSVSWYQQTPGQGLQFLFEYFSETQRNKGNFPGRFSGRQFSNSRSEMNVSTLELGDSALYLCATSSGLAGEETQYFGPGTRLLVL.

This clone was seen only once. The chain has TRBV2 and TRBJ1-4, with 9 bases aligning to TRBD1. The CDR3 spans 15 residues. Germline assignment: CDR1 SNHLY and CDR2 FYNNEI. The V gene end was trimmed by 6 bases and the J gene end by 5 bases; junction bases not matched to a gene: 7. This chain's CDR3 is CASRLRTGENEKLFF. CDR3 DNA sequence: TGTGCCAGCAGACTCCGGACAGGGGAGAATGAAAAACTGTTTTTT.

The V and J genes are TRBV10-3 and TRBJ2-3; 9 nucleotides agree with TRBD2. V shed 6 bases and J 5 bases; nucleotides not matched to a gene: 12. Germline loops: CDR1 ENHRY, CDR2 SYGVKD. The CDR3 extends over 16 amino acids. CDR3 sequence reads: CAIRREGGRGEDTQYF. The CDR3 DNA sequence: TGTGCCATCAGGCGGGAGGGGGGAAGGGGAGAAGATACGCAGTATTTT.

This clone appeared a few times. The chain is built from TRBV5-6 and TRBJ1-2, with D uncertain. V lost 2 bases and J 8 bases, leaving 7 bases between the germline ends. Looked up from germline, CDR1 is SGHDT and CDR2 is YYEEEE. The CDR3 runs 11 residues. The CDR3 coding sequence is TGTGCCAGCAGCTTCAGTTCAGGCTACACCTTC. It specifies CASSFSSGYTF.

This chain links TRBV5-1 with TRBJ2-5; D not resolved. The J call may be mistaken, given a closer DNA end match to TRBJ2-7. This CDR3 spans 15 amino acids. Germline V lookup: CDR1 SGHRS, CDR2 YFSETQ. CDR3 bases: TGCGCCAGCAGCCCGTCGGATGCGGCGTACTACGAGCAGTACTTC. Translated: CASSPSDAAYYEQYF.

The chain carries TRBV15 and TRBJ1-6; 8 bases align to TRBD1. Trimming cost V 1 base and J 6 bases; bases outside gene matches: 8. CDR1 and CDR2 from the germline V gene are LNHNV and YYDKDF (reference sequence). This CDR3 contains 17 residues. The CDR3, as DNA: TGTGCCACCAGCAGAGCTTCCCGGGACAGGCTTAATTCACCCCTCCACTTT. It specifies CATSRASRDRLNSPLHF.

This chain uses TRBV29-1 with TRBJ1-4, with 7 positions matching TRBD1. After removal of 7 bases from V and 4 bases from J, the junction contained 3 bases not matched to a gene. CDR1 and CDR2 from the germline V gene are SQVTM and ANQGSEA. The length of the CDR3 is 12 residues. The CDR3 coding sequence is TGCAGCGGGACAGGTTATAATGAAAAACTGTTTTTT. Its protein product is CSGTGYNEKLFF.

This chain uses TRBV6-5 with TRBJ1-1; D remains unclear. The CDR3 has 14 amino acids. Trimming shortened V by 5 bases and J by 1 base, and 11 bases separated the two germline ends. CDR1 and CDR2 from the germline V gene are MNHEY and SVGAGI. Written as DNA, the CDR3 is TGTGCCAGCAGTCGGGGTTGGGGGAACACTGAAGCTTTCTTT. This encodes CASSRGWGNTEAFF.

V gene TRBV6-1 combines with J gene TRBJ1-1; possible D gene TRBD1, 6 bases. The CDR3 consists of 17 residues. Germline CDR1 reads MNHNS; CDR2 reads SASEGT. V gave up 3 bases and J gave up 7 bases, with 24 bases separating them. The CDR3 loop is CASSEQIGGTPRSEAFF. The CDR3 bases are TGTGCCAGCAGTGAGCAAATCGGTGGGACACCAAGGAGTGAAGCTTTCTTT.

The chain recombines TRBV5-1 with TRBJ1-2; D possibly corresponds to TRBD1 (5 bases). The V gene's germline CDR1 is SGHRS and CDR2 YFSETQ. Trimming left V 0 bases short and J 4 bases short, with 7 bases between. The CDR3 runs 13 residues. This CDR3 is CASSLDDSYGYTF. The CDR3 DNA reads TGCGCCAGCAGCTTGGATGACAGCTATGGCTACACCTTC.

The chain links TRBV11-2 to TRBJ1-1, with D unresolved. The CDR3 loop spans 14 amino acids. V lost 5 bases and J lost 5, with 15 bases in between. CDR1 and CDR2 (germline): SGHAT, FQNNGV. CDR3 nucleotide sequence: TGTGCCAGCAGCCCTGGGTCTCCCGGGACTGAAGCTTTCTTT. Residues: CASSPGSPGTEAFF.

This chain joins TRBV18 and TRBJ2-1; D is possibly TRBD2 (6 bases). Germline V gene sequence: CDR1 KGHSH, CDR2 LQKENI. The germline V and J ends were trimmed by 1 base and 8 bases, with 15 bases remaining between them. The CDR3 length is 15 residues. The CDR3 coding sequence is TGTGCCAGCTCACCACTCGGTCGGAGGGGCGATGAGCAGTTCTTC. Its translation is CASSPLGRRGDEQFF.

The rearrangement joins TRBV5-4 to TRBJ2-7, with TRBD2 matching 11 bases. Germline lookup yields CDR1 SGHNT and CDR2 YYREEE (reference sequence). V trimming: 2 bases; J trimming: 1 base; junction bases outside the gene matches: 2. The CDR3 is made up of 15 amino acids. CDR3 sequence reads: CASSFGTSGSYEQYF. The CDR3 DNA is TGTGCCAGCAGCTTCGGGACTAGCGGTTCCTACGAGCAGTACTTC.

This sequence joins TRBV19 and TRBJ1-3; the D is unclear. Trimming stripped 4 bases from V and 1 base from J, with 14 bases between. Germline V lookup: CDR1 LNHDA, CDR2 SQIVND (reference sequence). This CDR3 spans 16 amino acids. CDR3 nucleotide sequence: TGTGCCAGTAGTAGAAACAACAGACTATCTGGAAACACCATATATTTT. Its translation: CASSRNNRLSGNTIYF.

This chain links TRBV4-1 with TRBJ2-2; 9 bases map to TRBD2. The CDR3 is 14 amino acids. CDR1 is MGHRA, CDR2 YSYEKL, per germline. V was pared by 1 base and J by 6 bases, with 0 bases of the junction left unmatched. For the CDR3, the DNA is TGCGCCAGCAGCCAAGTAGCGGGAGCCGGGGAGCTGTTTTTT. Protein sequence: CASSQVAGAGELFF.

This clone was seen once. The CDR3 nucleotides read TGTGCCACCAGCCCACGCCCGACAGTTTTAAACAATGAGCAGTTCTTC. Translating gives CATSPRPTVLNNEQFF. The rearrangement joins TRBV15 to TRBJ2-1, with D possibly being TRBD1 (5 bases). Germline values: CDR1 LNHNV, CDR2 YYDKDF (reference sequence). CDR3 size: 16 residues. V gave up 5 bases and J gave up 5 bases, with 19 bases separating them.

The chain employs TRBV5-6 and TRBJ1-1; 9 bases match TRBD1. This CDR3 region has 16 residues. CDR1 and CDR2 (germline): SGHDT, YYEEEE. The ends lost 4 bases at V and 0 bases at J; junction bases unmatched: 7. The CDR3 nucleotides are TGTGCCAGCAGCCCCGAGGGACAGGGAATGAACACTGAAGCTTTCTTT. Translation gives CASSPEGQGMNTEAFF. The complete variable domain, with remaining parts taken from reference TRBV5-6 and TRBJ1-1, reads DAGVTQSPTHLIKTRGQQVTLRCSPKSGHDTVSWYQQALGQGPQFIFQYYEEEERQRGNFPDRFSGHQFPNYSSELNVNALLLGDSALYLCASSPEGQGMNTEAFFGQGTRLTVV.

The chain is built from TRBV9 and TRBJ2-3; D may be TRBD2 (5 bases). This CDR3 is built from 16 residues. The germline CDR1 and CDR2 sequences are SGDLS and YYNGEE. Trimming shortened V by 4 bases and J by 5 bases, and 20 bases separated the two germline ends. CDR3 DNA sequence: TGTGCCAGCAGCCCTTTGGGAGCCCCTGGGATAGATACGCAGTATTTT. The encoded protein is CASSPLGAPGIDTQYF.

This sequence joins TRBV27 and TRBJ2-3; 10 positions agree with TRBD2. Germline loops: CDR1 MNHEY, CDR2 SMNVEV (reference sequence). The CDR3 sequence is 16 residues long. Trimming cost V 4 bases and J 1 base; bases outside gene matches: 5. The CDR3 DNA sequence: TGTGCCAGCAGTTCCTCCGGGACTAGCGGCACAGATACGCAGTATTTT. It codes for CASSSSGTSGTDTQYF.

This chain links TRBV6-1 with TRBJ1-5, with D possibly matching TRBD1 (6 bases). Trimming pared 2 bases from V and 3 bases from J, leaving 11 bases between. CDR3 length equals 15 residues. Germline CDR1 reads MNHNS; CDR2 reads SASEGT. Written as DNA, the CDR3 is TGTGCCAGCAGTGAAACGGGACAAGACAATCAGCCCCAGCATTTT. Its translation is CASSETGQDNQPQHF.

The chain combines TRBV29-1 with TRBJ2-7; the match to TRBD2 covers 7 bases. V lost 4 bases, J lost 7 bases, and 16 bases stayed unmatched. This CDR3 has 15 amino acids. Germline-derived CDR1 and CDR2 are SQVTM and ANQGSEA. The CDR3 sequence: CSVARPIGEGQEQYF. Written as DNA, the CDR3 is TGCAGCGTTGCCAGACCAATTGGGGAGGGGCAGGAGCAGTACTTC.